This T cell receptor beta chain emerged from a study of response to subunit inactivated influenza vaccine. Broader study findings: T cells newly recruited by each seasonal influenza vaccination are few, the authors suggested.

This clonotype was counted ten times or more. The antigen is unknown. TCRdb analysed the RT-PCR reads with MiXCR anew, one entry per CDR3 protein. In the table there are hundreds of thousands of distinct CDR3 sequences, about a fifth of which are singletons. After removal of 5 bases from V and 6 bases from J, the junction contained 9 bases not matched to a gene. This CDR3 region has 15 residues. The receptor was derived from a man aged 45-60 years who received an inactivated influenza vaccine. This rearrangement joins TRBV12-3 or TRBV12-4 to TRBJ1-2; TRBD1 agrees at 10 bases. This specimen was PBMCs from blood, taken roughly 5 days after vaccination. In nucleotides, the CDR3 is TGTGCCAGCAGTCCGGTGACAGGGGGCGCAAATGGCTACACCTTC. Its protein product is CASSPVTGGANGYTF.